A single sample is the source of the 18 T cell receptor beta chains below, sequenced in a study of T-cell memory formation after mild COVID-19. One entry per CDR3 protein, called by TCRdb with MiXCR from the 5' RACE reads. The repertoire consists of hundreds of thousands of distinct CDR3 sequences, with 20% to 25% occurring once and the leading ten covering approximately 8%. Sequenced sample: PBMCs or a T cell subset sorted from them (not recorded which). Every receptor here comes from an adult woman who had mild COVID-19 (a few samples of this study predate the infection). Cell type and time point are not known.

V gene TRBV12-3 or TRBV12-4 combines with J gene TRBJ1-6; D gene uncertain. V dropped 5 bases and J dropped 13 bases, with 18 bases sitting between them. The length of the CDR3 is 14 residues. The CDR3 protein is CASSPESSIRPLHF. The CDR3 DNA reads TGTGCCAGCAGTCCGGAAAGTTCAATTCGGCCCCTCCACTTT.

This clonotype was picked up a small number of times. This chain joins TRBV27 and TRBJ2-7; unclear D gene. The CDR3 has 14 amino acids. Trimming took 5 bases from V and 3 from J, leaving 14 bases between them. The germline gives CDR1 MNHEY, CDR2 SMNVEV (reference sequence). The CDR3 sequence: CASSKLRTRYEQYF. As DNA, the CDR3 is TGTGCCAGCAGTAAGTTACGGACGCGCTACGAGCAGTACTTC.

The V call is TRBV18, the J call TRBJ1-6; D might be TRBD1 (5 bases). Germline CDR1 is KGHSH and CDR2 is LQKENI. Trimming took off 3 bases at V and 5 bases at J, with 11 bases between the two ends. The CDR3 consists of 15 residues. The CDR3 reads CASSPNRGDNSPLHF. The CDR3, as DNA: TGTGCCAGCTCACCCAATCGGGGGGATAATTCACCCCTCCACTTT.

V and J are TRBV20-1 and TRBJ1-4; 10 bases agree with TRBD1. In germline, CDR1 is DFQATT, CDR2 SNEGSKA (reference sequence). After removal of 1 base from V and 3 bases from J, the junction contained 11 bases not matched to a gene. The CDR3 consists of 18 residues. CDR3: CSARGPGTGDVANEKLFF. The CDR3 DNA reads TGCAGTGCTAGAGGGCCCGGGACAGGGGACGTAGCTAATGAAAAACTGTTTTTT.

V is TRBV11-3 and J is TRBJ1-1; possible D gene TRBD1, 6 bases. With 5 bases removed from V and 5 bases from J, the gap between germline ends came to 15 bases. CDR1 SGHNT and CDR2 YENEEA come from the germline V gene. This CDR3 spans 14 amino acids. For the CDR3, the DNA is TGTGCCAGCAGCCGGAACACAGGGAAGACTGAAGCTTTCTTT. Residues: CASSRNTGKTEAFF.

The CDR3 protein is CASSSSPSGRASTDTQYF. The CDR3 DNA follows: TGTGCCAGCAGCTCCTCCCCTAGCGGGAGGGCTAGCACAGATACGCAGTATTTT. The chain uses TRBV7-2 and TRBJ2-3, with 12 bases identical to TRBD2. Germline trimming cut 4 bases from V and 0 bases from J; bases unmatched to any gene: 8. Germline CDR1 and CDR2: SGHTA and FQGNSA. There are 18 residues in the CDR3.

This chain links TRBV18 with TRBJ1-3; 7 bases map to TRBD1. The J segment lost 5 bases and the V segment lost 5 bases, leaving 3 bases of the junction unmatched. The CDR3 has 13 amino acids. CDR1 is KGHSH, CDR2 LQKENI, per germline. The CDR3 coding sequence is TGTGCCAGCTCAGAGGGACAGAGAAACACCATATATTTT. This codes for CASSEGQRNTIYF.

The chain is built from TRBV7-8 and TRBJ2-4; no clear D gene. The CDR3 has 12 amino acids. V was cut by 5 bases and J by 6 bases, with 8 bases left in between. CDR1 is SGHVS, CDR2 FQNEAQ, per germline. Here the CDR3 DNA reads TGTGCCAGCAGCCGGAGTGGAAACATTCAGTACTTC. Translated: CASSRSGNIQYF.

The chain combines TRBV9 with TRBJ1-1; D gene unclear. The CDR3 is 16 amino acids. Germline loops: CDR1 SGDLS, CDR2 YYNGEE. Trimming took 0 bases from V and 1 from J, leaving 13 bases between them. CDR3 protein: CASSVGDTLGNTEAFF. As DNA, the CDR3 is TGTGCCAGCAGCGTAGGCGACACCCTCGGGAACACTGAAGCTTTCTTT.

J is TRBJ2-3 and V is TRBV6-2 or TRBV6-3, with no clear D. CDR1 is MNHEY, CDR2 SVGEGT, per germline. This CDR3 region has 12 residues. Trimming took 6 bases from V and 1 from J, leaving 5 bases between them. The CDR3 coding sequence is TGTGCCAGCAGGACTGGCACAGATACGCAGTATTTT. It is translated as CASRTGTDTQYF.

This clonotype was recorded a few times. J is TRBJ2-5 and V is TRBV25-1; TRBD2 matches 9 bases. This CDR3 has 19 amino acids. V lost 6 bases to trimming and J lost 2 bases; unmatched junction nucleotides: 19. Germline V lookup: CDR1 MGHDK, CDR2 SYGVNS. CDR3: CASRRGGRITSGWQETQYF. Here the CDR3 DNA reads TGTGCCAGCAGGAGGGGAGGGAGAATAACTAGCGGGTGGCAAGAGACCCAGTACTTC.

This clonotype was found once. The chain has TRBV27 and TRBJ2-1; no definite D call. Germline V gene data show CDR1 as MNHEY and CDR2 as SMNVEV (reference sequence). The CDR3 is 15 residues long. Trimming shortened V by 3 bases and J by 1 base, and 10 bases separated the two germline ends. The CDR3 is CASSLKGMSYNEQFF. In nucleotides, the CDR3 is TGTGCCAGCAGTTTGAAGGGTATGTCCTACAATGAGCAGTTCTTC.

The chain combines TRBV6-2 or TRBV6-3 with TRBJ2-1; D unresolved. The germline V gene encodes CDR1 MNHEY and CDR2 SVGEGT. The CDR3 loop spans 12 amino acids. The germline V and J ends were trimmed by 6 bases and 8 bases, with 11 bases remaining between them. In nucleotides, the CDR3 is TGTGCCAGCAGGGATTTCGGTCATGAGCAGTTCTTC. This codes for CASRDFGHEQFF.

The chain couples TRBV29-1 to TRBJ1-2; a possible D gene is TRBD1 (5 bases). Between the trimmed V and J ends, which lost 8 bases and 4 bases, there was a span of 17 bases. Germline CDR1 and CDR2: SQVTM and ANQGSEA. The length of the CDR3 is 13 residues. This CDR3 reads CSLAEGSGYGYTF. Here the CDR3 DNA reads TGCAGCCTGGCGGAGGGGTCGGGCTATGGCTACACCTTC.

CDR3 DNA sequence: TGTGCCACCAGCAGAGGCCTCGGACAGGGGAGAAGCAATCAGCCCCAGCATTTT. Translation gives CATSRGLGQGRSNQPQHF. The chain joins TRBV15 to TRBJ1-5, with 9 bases aligning to TRBD1. The CDR3 sequence is 18 residues long. With 1 base clipped from V and 1 base from J, the junction kept 8 bases outside the gene matches. Germline V gene lookup returns CDR1 LNHNV and CDR2 YYDKDF (reference sequence).

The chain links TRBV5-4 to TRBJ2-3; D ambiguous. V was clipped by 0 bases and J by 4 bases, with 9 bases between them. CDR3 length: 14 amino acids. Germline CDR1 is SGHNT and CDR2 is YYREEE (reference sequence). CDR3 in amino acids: CASSLEFSSDTQYF. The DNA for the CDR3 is TGTGCCAGCAGCTTGGAGTTCTCCTCAGATACGCAGTATTTT.

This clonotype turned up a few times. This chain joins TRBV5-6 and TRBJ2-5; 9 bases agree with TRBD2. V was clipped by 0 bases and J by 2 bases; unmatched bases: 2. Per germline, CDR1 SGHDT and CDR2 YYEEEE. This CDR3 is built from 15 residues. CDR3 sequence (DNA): TGTGCCAGCAGCTTGGAACTAGCGGGTCAAGAGACCCAGTACTTC. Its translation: CASSLELAGQETQYF. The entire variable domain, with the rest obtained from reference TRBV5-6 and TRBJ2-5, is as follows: DAGVTQSPTHLIKTRGQQVTLRCSPKSGHDTVSWYQQALGQGPQFIFQYYEEEERQRGNFPDRFSGHQFPNYSSELNVNALLLGDSALYLCASSLELAGQETQYFGPGTRLLVL.

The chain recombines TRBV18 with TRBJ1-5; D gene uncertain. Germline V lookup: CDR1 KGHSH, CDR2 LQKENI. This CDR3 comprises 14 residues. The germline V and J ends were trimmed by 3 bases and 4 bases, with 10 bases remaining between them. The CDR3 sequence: CASSPFPGNQPQHF. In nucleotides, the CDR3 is TGTGCCAGCTCACCTTTCCCGGGTAATCAGCCCCAGCATTTT.